A single T cell receptor beta chain is shown here with its context. The entry originates in a study of blood T cell repertoires in COVID-19. Study context: Acute-phase and convalescent COVID-19 samples originated in the United States, Italy and Spain. Sources were T cells, B-cell-depleted T cells, or PBMCs; the material itself was cDNA or gDNA.

Per the original methods: For nucleated cells, counts were estimated from reference gene primer amplification. Data came from immunoSEQ multiplex PCR; TCRdb stores just in-frame clones and leaves some out. That table gives V, J and clone size, and the DNA gave D and trimming. Of approximately 50,000 clones in the sample, 91% were seen once. The sequence was obtained from a man in his fifties or sixties with active COVID-19. The sequenced sample consisted of peripheral blood.

The CDR3 is CASSVGTATYEQYF. CDR3 DNA sequence: TGTGCCAGCAGCGTAGGGACAGCGACCTACGAGCAGTACTTC. The V call is TRBV5-4, the J call TRBJ2-7; 7 bases match TRBD1. In germline, CDR1 is SGHNT, CDR2 YYREEE (reference sequence). Losses at the gene ends were 4 bases for V and 2 bases for J; bases not matched to a gene: 6. This CDR3 is built from 14 residues.